This T cell receptor (beta chain) was captured in a study of OX40 agonist ivuxolimab in advanced cancers. The length of the CDR3 is 16 residues. CDR1 is SGHRS and CDR2 is YFSETQ in the germline V gene. The V and J ends lost 0 bases and 1 base respectively, with 12 bases between them. This table comes from immunoSEQ multiplex PCR, and its TCRdb copy is limited to in-frame clones, with some not included. The sample has some 80,000 clones, 70% to 90% seen once. Sample: CD4+ or CD8+ T cells sorted from blood, taken in a trial of the OX40 agonist ivuxolimab. The V gene is TRBV5-1, the J gene TRBJ2-3; D perhaps matches TRBD1 (6 bases). This TCR derives from an adult with an advanced solid tumor such as melanoma, head and neck, liver or kidney cancer. CDR3 protein: CASSLGTASGTDTQYF. Here the CDR3 DNA reads TGCGCCAGCAGCTTGGGGACAGCTTCGGGCACAGATACGCAGTATTTT.